The T cell receptor beta chain described here comes from a study of cytomegalovirus exposure and HLA in healthy donors. The PCR used 60 Vbeta and 13 Jbeta primers. Sequencing was performed with immunoSEQ multiplex PCR; in TCRdb, only in-frame clones are kept and a portion is missing. Among under 85,000 clones, around 76% were seen once, and the ten largest hold approximately 1.6%. Germline loops: CDR1 SGHRS, CDR2 YFSETQ. The CDR3 consists of 15 residues. Trimming removed 0 bases from V and 5 bases from J; junction bases left unmatched: 7. Sequencing used PBMCs. This TCR was recovered from a man aged 40-55 years in good health and CMV-seronegative. The chain has TRBV5-1 and TRBJ2-7, with 8 bases matching TRBD1. The DNA of the CDR3 is TGCGCCAGCAGCTTGGGCCAGGGGGCACCTAACGAGCAGTACTTC. It codes for CASSLGQGAPNEQYF.